The source of this TCR beta chain is a study of blood T cell repertoires in COVID-19. The wider study: Sample material is recorded as cDNA or gDNA derived from T cells, B-cell-depleted T cells, or PBMCs.

The table came from immunoSEQ multiplex PCR; TCRdb's copy has only in-frame clones and leaves some out. The table includes about 63,000 clones, about four fifths detected once. With 6 bases clipped from V and 4 bases from J, the junction kept 7 bases outside the gene matches. This CDR3 spans 15 amino acids. Germline V CDR1 and CDR2: MDHEN, SYDVKM. This sequence joins TRBV28 and TRBJ2-1, with 9 positions matching TRBD2. Source material: PBMCs or T cells enriched from blood (not recorded which). This clonotype was obtained from a woman aged 40 to 55 with acute COVID-19. CDR3 nucleotide sequence: TGTGCCAGCAGCCGACTAGCGGACCGATACAATGAGCAGTTCTTC. This sequence encodes CASSRLADRYNEQFF. Full variable domain (remainder filled in from reference TRBV28 and TRBJ2-1): DVKVTQSSRYLVKRTGEKVFLECVQDMDHENMFWYRQDPGLGLRLIYFSYDVKMKEKGDIPEGYSVSREKKERFSLILESASTNQTSMYLCASSRLADRYNEQFFGPGTRLTVL.